These 27 T cell receptor beta chains were sequenced from one sample in a study of blood T cells in healthy people across ages. The authors ran a second PCR of 7 to 11 cycles using a sample-barcoded 5' primer and a J-beta primer mix. Using its own MiXCR run on the 5' RACE reads, TCRdb lists one record per CDR3 protein. The repertoire holds about 580,000 distinct CDR3 sequences, with around 48% as singletons. Material for sequencing was blood. The receptors shown here come from an elderly man in good health.

The V and J genes are TRBV20-1 and TRBJ1-2; D is undetermined. Between the trimmed V and J ends, which lost 0 bases and 0 bases, there was a span of 11 bases. The CDR3 length is 15 residues. Germline CDR1 reads DFQATT; CDR2 reads SNEGSKA (reference sequence). The CDR3 bases are TGCAGTGCTAGAGATTTAACGAGGACTAACTATGGCTACACCTTC. It translates to CSARDLTRTNYGYTF.

The chain combines TRBV28 with TRBJ1-5; D call uncertain. V was trimmed by 6 bases and J by 4 bases, leaving 7 bases between them. Germline CDR1 MDHEN, CDR2 SYDVKM. The CDR3 totals 12 residues. The CDR3: CASRTPNQPQHF. The CDR3 DNA reads as TGTGCCAGCAGAACACCAAATCAGCCCCAGCATTTT. The entire variable domain, with the rest obtained from reference TRBV28 and TRBJ1-5, is as follows: DVKVTQSSRYLVKRTGEKVFLECVQDMDHENMFWYRQDPGLGLRLIYFSYDVKMKEKGDIPEGYSVSREKKERFSLILESASTNQTSMYLCASRTPNQPQHFGDGTRLSIL.

This clonotype has only a few counts. V and J are TRBV10-3 and TRBJ1-1, with D tentatively TRBD1 (5 bases). The ends were cut back, 0 bases at V and 1 base at J, with 12 bases in the middle. From germline, CDR1 is ENHRY and CDR2 SYGVKD. The CDR3 sequence is 16 residues long. CDR3 DNA sequence: TGTGCCATCAGTGAGTCTTGGGGCGCAGGGAACACTGAAGCTTTCTTT. It specifies CAISESWGAGNTEAFF.

This clonotype was picked up a small number of times. This chain joins TRBV7-9 and TRBJ2-7; the D gene could be TRBD1 or TRBD2 (5 bases each). Trimming cost V 4 bases and J 0 bases, with 10 bases left between them. The CDR3 is made up of 14 amino acids. Per the germline V gene, CDR1 is SEHNR and CDR2 is FQNEAQ (reference sequence). CDR3 sequence: CASSSGRSSYEQYF. The DNA for the CDR3 is TGTGCCAGCAGCTCGGGACGGAGCTCCTACGAGCAGTACTTC.

This clonotype showed up just a few times. The gene calls are TRBV6-5 and TRBJ1-2, with D possibly matching TRBD1 (6 bases). The CDR3 covers 13 residues. Germline-derived CDR1 and CDR2 are MNHEY and SVGAGI. The V end was cut by 5 bases, the J end by 8 bases, with 15 bases between. The CDR3 loop is CASSASTGNGYTF. DNA for the CDR3: TGTGCCAGCAGTGCCAGCACAGGGAACGGCTACACCTTC.

V usage is TRBV18 and J usage is TRBJ2-1, with D perhaps TRBD2 (6 bases). V was clipped by 3 bases and J by 4 bases, with 13 bases between them. Germline V gives CDR1 KGHSH, CDR2 LQKENI. The CDR3 totals 15 residues. CDR3 loop: CASSPYGRDYNEQFF. The CDR3 bases are TGTGCCAGCTCACCCTACGGGCGGGATTACAATGAGCAGTTCTTC.

The chain carries TRBV11-2 and TRBJ2-1, with D uncertain. The J call may be faulty, since TRBJ2-7 better matches the DNA end. From germline, CDR1 is SGHAT and CDR2 FQNNGV. This CDR3 contains 13 residues. The CDR3 DNA sequence: TGTGCCAGCAGCTTAGAAAGAGTAGGAGAGCAGTACTTC. It yields the protein CASSLERVGEQYF.

The V gene is TRBV5-1, the J gene TRBJ2-1; 7 bases map to TRBD1. The CDR3 covers 16 residues. J gave up 6 bases and V 4 bases, and 13 bases lay outside the gene matches. Germline V lookup: CDR1 SGHRS, CDR2 YFSETQ. CDR3 DNA sequence: TGCGCCAGCAGCCCAGGAGACAGGGCCCTGGGCAATGAGCAGTTCTTC. This encodes CASSPGDRALGNEQFF.

This clonotype was seen just once. The chain carries TRBV4-3 and TRBJ2-7; D possibly corresponds to TRBD2 (6 bases). The CDR3 is 18 amino acids. Germline CDR1 and CDR2: LGHNA and YSLEER. Trimming stripped 1 base from V and 0 bases from J, with 19 bases between. This CDR3 is CASSQVTGGALSSYEQYF. The CDR3 bases are TGCGCCAGCAGCCAAGTAACCGGCGGGGCCTTAAGCTCCTACGAGCAGTACTTC.

Here the CDR3 DNA reads TGTGCCAGCTCACCACTAGCGGGAGAGACCTACGAGCAGTACTTC. Amino acid sequence: CASSPLAGETYEQYF. The chain is built from TRBV18 and TRBJ2-7; 9 bases map to TRBD2. Losses at the gene ends were 1 base for V and 2 bases for J; bases not matched to a gene: 3. The CDR3 length is 15 residues. Germline CDR1 and CDR2: KGHSH and LQKENI. The full variable domain, with the rest looked up from reference TRBV18 and TRBJ2-7, is NAGVMQNPRHLVRRRGQEARLRCSPMKGHSHVYWYRQLPEEGLKFMVYLQKENIIDESGMPKERFSAEFPKEGPSILRIQQVVRGDSAAYFCASSPLAGETYEQYFGPGTRLTVT.

This clonotype was seen a few times. The V call is TRBV28, the J call TRBJ2-7; 8 bases line up with TRBD2. Losses at the gene ends were 8 bases for V and 0 bases for J; bases not matched to a gene: 9. Germline V gene sequence: CDR1 MDHEN, CDR2 SYDVKM. This CDR3 is 15 amino acids long. The CDR3 bases are TGTGCCAGCGGACCCCCAAGCGGGAGCTCCTACGAGCAGTACTTC. Translating gives CASGPPSGSSYEQYF.

This clonotype was observed a few times. The V gene is TRBV20-1, the J gene TRBJ2-5; the match to TRBD1 covers 7 bases. The junction had 6 bases not matched to a gene; V was cut back by 5 bases and J by 3 bases. Germline loops: CDR1 DFQATT, CDR2 SNEGSKA (reference sequence). This CDR3 is 13 amino acids long. In DNA form, the CDR3 reads TGCAGTGCTTCCTGGGACAGTAAAGAGACCCAGTACTTC. The encoded protein is CSASWDSKETQYF.

This clonotype was seen more than once but under ten times. The chain employs TRBV20-1 and TRBJ2-1; TRBD2 aligns across 9 bases. The germline V gene encodes CDR1 DFQATT and CDR2 SNEGSKA (reference sequence). V gave up 3 bases and J gave up 7 bases; unmatched junction bases: 10. CDR3 length: 15 amino acids. This CDR3 reads CSASGLAGLKNEQFF. DNA for the CDR3: TGCAGTGCTAGCGGTCTAGCGGGGCTTAAGAATGAGCAGTTCTTC.

At least ten counts were recorded for this clonotype. This sequence joins TRBV5-1 and TRBJ2-7, with 8 bases lining up with TRBD1. The germline gives CDR1 SGHRS, CDR2 YFSETQ. The CDR3 is 14 residues long. The junction had 4 bases not matched to a gene; V was cut back by 0 bases and J by 5 bases. CDR3 DNA sequence: TGCGCCAGCAGCTTGGGACAGGGGTACAACGAGCAGTACTTC. Its translation is CASSLGQGYNEQYF.

This rearrangement joins TRBV10-3 to TRBJ2-5; 8 bases line up with TRBD2. With 4 bases clipped from V and 1 base from J, the junction kept 5 bases outside the gene matches. The CDR3 is made up of 15 amino acids. Germline V gene sequence: CDR1 ENHRY, CDR2 SYGVKD. The DNA for the CDR3 is TGTGCCATCAGTGTTCCGGGGGGGTCCCAAGAGACCCAGTACTTC. Encoded protein: CAISVPGGSQETQYF.

This clonotype was recorded once. A read error is possible here, since a much larger clone lies one base away. V usage is TRBV7-9 and J usage is TRBJ1-4; the match to TRBD1 covers 7 bases. The V and J ends lost 2 bases and 7 bases, in that order; junction bases with no gene match: 16. The V gene's germline CDR1 is SEHNR and CDR2 FQNEAQ (reference sequence). The CDR3 length is 18 residues. CDR3 loop: CASSLRAPRTGRGEKLFF. The CDR3 DNA is TGTGCCAGCAGCTTAAGGGCACCTCGGACAGGTCGCGGTGAAAAACTGTTTTTT.

This clonotype was recorded at least ten times. The chain has TRBV6-5 and TRBJ2-7; 11 bases agree with TRBD1. After removal of 2 bases from V and 3 bases from J, the junction contained 12 bases not matched to a gene. This CDR3 comprises 18 residues. Germline values: CDR1 MNHEY, CDR2 SVGAGI. This CDR3 is CASSYQLPRTGGIYEQYF. The CDR3, as DNA: TGTGCCAGCAGTTACCAACTACCTAGGACAGGGGGCATCTACGAGCAGTACTTC.

This clonotype was detected a few times. The V gene is TRBV10-3, the J gene TRBJ2-5; no reliable D call. Trimming removed 3 bases at V and 5 bases at J, with 4 bases between. The germline V gene encodes CDR1 ENHRY and CDR2 SYGVKD. This CDR3 has 11 amino acids. CDR3 sequence: CAISDFETQYF. CDR3 nucleotides: TGTGCCATCAGTGACTTTGAGACCCAGTACTTC.

This chain uses TRBV20-1 with TRBJ2-7; D may be TRBD2 (5 bases). V gave up 3 bases and J gave up 3 bases, with 15 bases separating them. This CDR3 spans 14 amino acids. Germline CDR1 is DFQATT and CDR2 is SNEGSKA (reference sequence). Here the CDR3 reads CSASTGRSVYEQYF. The CDR3 nucleotides read TGCAGTGCTAGTACGGGGAGAAGTGTCTACGAGCAGTACTTC.

In its sample, this clonotype was seen a few times. The V and J genes are TRBV20-1 and TRBJ1-1; no firm D call. V dropped 1 base and J dropped 4 bases, with 16 bases sitting between them. CDR3 size: 15 residues. Germline V CDR1 and CDR2: DFQATT, SNEGSKA (reference sequence). CDR3 sequence (DNA): TGCAGTGCTAGAGGACCGCCAGACCGAGGCACTGAAGCTTTCTTT. Protein sequence: CSARGPPDRGTEAFF.

The rearrangement links TRBV7-2 to TRBJ2-2, with TRBD2 as a possible D gene (6 bases). V lost 2 bases and J lost 1, with 17 bases in between. Germline V lookup: CDR1 SGHTA, CDR2 FQGNSA. The CDR3 runs 18 residues. For the CDR3, the DNA is TGTGCCAGCAGCTTAAGGGGCGGAGGGGCTCTGAACACCGGGGAGCTGTTTTTT. Translated, it gives CASSLRGGGALNTGELFF.

This clonotype was picked up a small number of times. The chain uses TRBV5-1 and TRBJ2-7; 10 nucleotides align to TRBD1. Per the germline V gene, CDR1 is SGHRS and CDR2 is YFSETQ. There are 15 residues in the CDR3. V dropped 2 bases and J dropped 1; count of bases not matched to a gene: 3. This chain's CDR3 is CASSFGDRGSYEQYF. As DNA, the CDR3 is TGCGCCAGCAGCTTCGGGGACAGGGGTTCCTACGAGCAGTACTTC.

The sample holds one count of this clonotype. The V call is TRBV7-2, the J call TRBJ2-6; D may correspond to TRBD1 or TRBD2 (5 bases each). With 2 bases removed from V and 5 bases from J, the gap between germline ends came to 10 bases. The CDR3 contains 15 residues. Germline lookup yields CDR1 SGHTA and CDR2 FQGNSA. The CDR3 reads CASSLNGARANVLTF. CDR3 nucleotide sequence: TGTGCCAGCAGCTTAAACGGGGCCAGGGCCAACGTCCTGACTTTC.

This clonotype was observed a handful of times. The J gene is TRBJ2-3, the V gene TRBV24-1, with a weak D call TRBD2 (5 bases). Per germline, CDR1 KGHDR and CDR2 SFDVKD. The CDR3 has 13 amino acids. V was pared by 3 bases and J by 2 bases, with 5 bases between. The CDR3: CATSDGLTDTQYF. CDR3 nucleotide sequence: TGTGCCACCAGTGATGGACTCACAGATACGCAGTATTTT.

The chain couples TRBV10-3 to TRBJ2-1; 9 nucleotides match TRBD1. V shed 4 bases, J shed 12 bases, and the junction held 7 bases outside the gene matches. Germline V CDR1 and CDR2: ENHRY, SYGVKD. CDR3 length: 13 residues. Here the CDR3 DNA reads TGTGCCATCAGTGGGACGGACAGGGGTGGGCAGTTCTTC. Its protein product is CAISGTDRGGQFF.

This clonotype appeared a single time. The chain has TRBV20-1 and TRBJ1-2; 7 bases line up with TRBD1. V dropped 3 bases and J dropped 3; count of bases not matched to a gene: 7. The CDR3 length is 14 residues. The germline V gene has CDR1 DFQATT and CDR2 SNEGSKA (reference sequence). The CDR3 loop reads CSARGQTVDYGYTF. The CDR3 DNA is TGCAGTGCTAGGGGACAGACAGTGGACTATGGCTACACCTTC.

In this sample, this clonotype turned up a few times. V is TRBV7-2 and J is TRBJ2-4, with D unclear. CDR3 size: 17 residues. Germline V gene lookup returns CDR1 SGHTA and CDR2 FQGNSA. V was trimmed by 2 bases and J by 1 base, leaving 15 bases between them. The CDR3 sequence is CASSLWMGLAAKNIQYF. Written as DNA, the CDR3 is TGTGCCAGCAGCTTATGGATGGGTTTGGCGGCCAAAAACATTCAGTACTTC.